What follows are 9 T cell receptor beta chains derived from one specimen sequenced in a study of cytomegalovirus exposure and HLA in healthy donors (dated by TCRdb to the late 2010s). The library was produced with the immunoSEQ multiplex PCR assay. For the multiplex PCR, a mixture combining 60 forward primers for TCR Vbeta segments and 13 reverse primers for TCR Jbeta segments was used. Here the immuneACCESS table is served through TCRdb, limited to in-frame sequences with V and J called. Missing clones are a known gap in these copies; in checked studies unresolved V genes cover under half, and the rest lacks a known reason. The sample contains about 160,000 clones, approximately 80% of them found a single time. The ten largest make up roughly 6.4% of the sample. Sequenced input: PBMCs. Receptor source: a woman in her thirties or forties in good health and CMV-seropositive.

There are a few counts of this clone. The rearrangement uses TRBV5-1 and TRBJ1-2; D is ambiguous. Germline assignment: CDR1 SGHRS and CDR2 YFSETQ. The CDR3 is 14 residues long. Trimming stripped 5 bases from V and 2 bases from J, with 13 bases between. The CDR3 spells CASRERLANYGYTF. The CDR3 DNA follows: TGCGCCAGCAGGGAGAGGCTAGCAAACTATGGCTACACCTTC.

The CDR3, as DNA: TGTGCCAGCAGCTTAGACGGAGTGCCCGGGAGGAAGCAGTTCTTC. This gives the protein CASSLDGVPGRKQFF. The chain links TRBV11-3 to TRBJ2-1; TRBD2 aligns across 7 bases. There are 15 residues in the CDR3. Germline assignment: CDR1 SGHNT and CDR2 YENEEA. The ends lost 0 bases at V and 11 bases at J; junction bases unmatched: 10.

This clone was counted only a few times. The J gene is TRBJ1-1, the V gene TRBV2; D possibly corresponds to TRBD1 (6 bases). The germline V and J ends were trimmed by 8 bases and 5 bases, with 18 bases remaining between them. Germline V lookup: CDR1 SNHLY, CDR2 FYNNEI. This CDR3 spans 14 amino acids. The CDR3 DNA is TGTGCCAGCCTGAGGGGGGGATCGGAGACTGAAGCTTTCTTT. Amino acid sequence: CASLRGGSETEAFF. The entire variable domain, with the rest obtained from reference TRBV2 and TRBJ1-1, is as follows: EPEVTQTPSHQVTQMGQEVILRCVPISNHLYFYWYRQILGQKVEFLVSFYNNEISEKSEIFDDQFSVERPDGSNFTLKIRSTKLEDSAMYFCASLRGGSETEAFFGQGTRLTVV.

The V call is TRBV2, the J call TRBJ1-2; D gene unclear. Deletions cut 6 bases from V and 3 bases from J, with 8 bases between. Germline values: CDR1 SNHLY, CDR2 FYNNEI. CDR3 length equals 12 residues. The CDR3 nucleotides are TGTGCCAGCAGCAGGAGGGACTATGGCTACACCTTC. It specifies CASSRRDYGYTF.

This chain links TRBV4-3 with TRBJ1-3, with 8 bases matching TRBD1. CDR3 size: 14 residues. Germline CDR1 is LGHNA and CDR2 is YSLEER. V lost 1 base and J lost 4; bases outside the gene matches: 0. CDR3 region: CASSQGTGGNTIYF. The CDR3 nucleotides are TGCGCCAGCAGCCAAGGGACAGGGGGAAACACCATATATTTT.

The rearrangement uses TRBV2 and TRBJ1-6; no definite D call. V lost 4 bases and J lost 8, with 15 bases in between. This CDR3 comprises 15 residues. Germline lookup yields CDR1 SNHLY and CDR2 FYNNEI. The CDR3 loop reads CASSVSQVPYSPLHF. CDR3 nucleotide sequence: TGTGCCAGCAGTGTCTCGCAGGTTCCGTATTCACCCCTCCACTTT.

The V gene is TRBV13, the J gene TRBJ2-3, with 8 bases fitting TRBD2. The CDR3 length is 15 residues. Germline trimming cut 0 bases from V and 3 bases from J; bases unmatched to any gene: 2. In germline, CDR1 is PRHDT, CDR2 FYEKMQ (reference sequence). This CDR3 is CASSLGGGATDTQYF. The CDR3 DNA reads as TGTGCCAGCAGCTTAGGCGGGGGGGCAACAGATACGCAGTATTTT. Variable domain in full (rest from reference TRBV13 and TRBJ2-3): AAGVIQSPRHLIKEKRETATLKCYPIPRHDTVYWYQQGPGQDPQFLISFYEKMQSDKGSIPDRFSAQQFSDYHSELNMSSLELGDSALYFCASSLGGGATDTQYFGPGTRLTVL.

The chain couples TRBV7-8 to TRBJ1-5, with 9 bases aligning to TRBD1. After removal of 6 bases from V and 4 bases from J, the junction contained 7 bases not matched to a gene. Germline V lookup: CDR1 SGHVS, CDR2 FQNEAQ. The CDR3 covers 15 residues. The CDR3 loop is CASRPQGAKNQPQHF. CDR3 nucleotides: TGTGCCAGCAGACCACAGGGGGCAAAAAATCAGCCCCAGCATTTT. Full variable domain (missing parts from reference TRBV7-8 and TRBJ1-5): GAGVSQSPRYKVAKRGQDVALRCDPISGHVSLFWYQQALGQGPEFLTYFQNEAQLDKSGLPSDRFFAERPEGSVSTLKIQRTQQEDSAVYLCASRPQGAKNQPQHFGDGTRLSIL.

The CDR3 spells CASSASGGYEQYF. The DNA of the CDR3 is TGTGCCAGCAGCGCCAGCGGGGGGTACGAGCAGTACTTC. The chain carries TRBV9 and TRBJ2-7, with 9 bases that match TRBD2. CDR3 length equals 13 residues. Germline CDR1 and CDR2: SGDLS and YYNGEE. V lost 3 bases, J lost 4 bases, and 2 bases stayed unmatched. The variable domain in full, with the rest retrieved from reference TRBV9 and TRBJ2-7, is DSGVTQTPKHLITATGQRVTLRCSPRSGDLSVYWYQQSLDQGLQFLIQYYNGEERAKGNILERFSAQQFPDLHSELNLSSLELGDSALYFCASSASGGYEQYFGPGTRLTVT.